Listed below are T cell receptor beta chains from one sample, sequenced in a study of shared clonotypes between healthy human individuals. TCRdb's copy holds only in-frame clones and misses some; the assay was immunoSEQ multiplex PCR. The sample carries 2 million to 2.5 million clones, 90% to 95% recorded once. Input material: naive CD8+ T cells from PBMCs. These receptors were taken from a man between 18 and 29 years old in good health. Some clones in this sample may be carry-over from other donors' samples. The CDR3 runs from the conserved cysteine through the conserved F or W.

J gene,V gene,CDR3 protein
TRBJ2-1,TRBV4-3,CASSHAGTEFGLSYNEQFF
TRBJ1-1,TRBV4-1,CASSQLGQGAFF
TRBJ1-1,TRBV6-5,CASSYSRVPNTEAFF
TRBJ1-5,TRBV27,CASSTIGQENQPQHF
TRBJ2-7,TRBV4-2,CASSHQETVYEQYF
TRBJ2-1,TRBV19,CASSMARRGGPYNEQFF
TRBJ2-5,TRBV7-9,CASSPLGKETQYF
TRBJ2-2,TRBV5-6,CASSLTNTGELFF
TRBJ1-1,TRBV6-1,CASTLTGMNTEAFF
TRBJ2-3,TRBV28,CASSLAETGGADTQYF
TRBJ2-2,TRBV19,CASSHGPLTSGFTGELFF
TRBJ2-7,TRBV4-1,CASSQGAVSEQYF
TRBJ2-2,TRBV6-6,CASSYFSSWELFF
TRBJ2-3,TRBV5-1,CATRGTNAFTDTQYF
TRBJ2-7,TRBV30,CAQRSGTRRAERYF
TRBJ1-4,TRBV7-9,CASSPGGLEEKLFF
TRBJ2-7,TRBV7-9,CASSHRRTGGAGSYEQYF
TRBJ2-3,TRBV27,CASTTNPPADTQYF
TRBJ2-5,TRBV29-1,CSVEKTGTGQETQYF
TRBJ2-2,TRBV4-3,CASSQGPIQGRRPGELFF
TRBJ2-7,TRBV9,CASSEHPGTSGSRGEQYF
TRBJ2-7,TRBV28,CASSSRGPVSSYEQYF
TRBJ2-1,TRBV13,CASSFGTGTNEQFF
TRBJ1-5,TRBV19,CASSMDSNQPQHF
TRBJ2-4,TRBV30,CAWGPSGLVPYF
TRBJ2-1,TRBV7-9,CASSPLAEIHNEQFF
TRBJ1-5,TRBV10-1,CASQTDRFLGCREPRQPQHF
TRBJ2-3,TRBV10-2,CASSRRDSSSYGRTDTQYF
TRBJ2-2,TRBV10-2,CASSYQLAGYTDSTGELFF
TRBJ2-1,TRBV7-9,CASSLSGYEQFF
TRBJ2-7,TRBV11-2,CASSSDPGSYEQYF